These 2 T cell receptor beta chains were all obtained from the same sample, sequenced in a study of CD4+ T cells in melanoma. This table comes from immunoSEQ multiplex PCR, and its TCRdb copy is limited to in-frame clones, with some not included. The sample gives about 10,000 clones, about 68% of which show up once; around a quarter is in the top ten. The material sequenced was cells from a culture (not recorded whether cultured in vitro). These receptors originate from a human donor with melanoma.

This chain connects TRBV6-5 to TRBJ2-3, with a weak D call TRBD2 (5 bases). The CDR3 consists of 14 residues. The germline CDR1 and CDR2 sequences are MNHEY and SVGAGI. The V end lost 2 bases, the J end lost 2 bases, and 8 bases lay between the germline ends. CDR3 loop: CASSYGELTDTQYF. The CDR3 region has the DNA TGTGCCAGCAGTTACGGGGAGCTCACAGATACGCAGTATTTT.

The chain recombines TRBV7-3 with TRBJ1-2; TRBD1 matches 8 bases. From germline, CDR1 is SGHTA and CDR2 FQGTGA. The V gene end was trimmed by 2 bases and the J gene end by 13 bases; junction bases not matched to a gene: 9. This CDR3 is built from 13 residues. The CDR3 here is CASSLFEGQALTF. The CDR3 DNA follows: TGTGCCAGCAGCTTATTTGAGGGACAGGCGCTCACCTTC.